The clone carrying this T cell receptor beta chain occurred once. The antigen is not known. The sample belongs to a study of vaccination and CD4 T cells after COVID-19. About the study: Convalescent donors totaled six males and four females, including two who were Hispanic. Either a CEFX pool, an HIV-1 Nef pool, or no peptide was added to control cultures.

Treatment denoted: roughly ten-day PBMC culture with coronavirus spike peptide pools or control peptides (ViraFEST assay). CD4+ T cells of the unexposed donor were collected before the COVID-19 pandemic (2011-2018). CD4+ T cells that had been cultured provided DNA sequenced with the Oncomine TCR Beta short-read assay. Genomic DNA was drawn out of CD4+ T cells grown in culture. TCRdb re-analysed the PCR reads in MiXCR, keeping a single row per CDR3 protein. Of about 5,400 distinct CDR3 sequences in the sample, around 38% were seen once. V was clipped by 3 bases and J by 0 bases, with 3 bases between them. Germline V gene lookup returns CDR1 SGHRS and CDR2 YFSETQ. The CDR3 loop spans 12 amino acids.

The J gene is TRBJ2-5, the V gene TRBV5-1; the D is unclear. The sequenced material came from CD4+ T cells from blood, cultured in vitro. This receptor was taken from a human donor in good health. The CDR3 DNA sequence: TGCGCCAGCAGCTCGTACCAAGAGACCCAGTACTTC. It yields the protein CASSSYQETQYF.